This T cell receptor (beta chain) comes out of a study of blood T cell repertoires in COVID-19. Overall study: Acute and convalescent COVID-19 samples came from the United States, Italy and Spain.

The repertoire was sequenced with immunoSEQ multiplex PCR; TCRdb's copy has only in-frame clones and lacks some. The data contain more than 300,000 clones, over 70% of them singletons. The CDR3 spans 14 residues. Trimming removed 4 bases from V and 6 bases from J, with 16 bases in between. Germline V gene data show CDR1 as MNHEY and CDR2 as SMNVEV (reference sequence). This receptor was obtained from a woman between 50 and 59 years old with COVID-19, enrolled during active disease. Material: peripheral blood. The rearrangement links TRBV27 to TRBJ2-7, with TRBD1 as a possible D gene (6 bases). The CDR3, as DNA: TGTGCCAGCAGTTCAATCGACAGGCTCGGCGAGCAGTACTTC. It specifies CASSSIDRLGEQYF.